This TCR beta chain comes out of a study of siplizumab effects on memory and regulatory T cells. Germline loops: CDR1 LNHNV, CDR2 YYDKDF (reference sequence). After removal of 5 bases from V and 4 bases from J, the junction contained 15 bases not matched to a gene. The CDR3 consists of 18 residues. In its sample, this clone was seen a few times. The data were produced by immunoSEQ multiplex PCR, yet TCRdb's version contains in-frame clones alone and is incomplete. The sample includes about 91,000 clones, under 95% of them seen just once. This rearrangement joins TRBV15 to TRBJ2-1; TRBD2 aligns across 9 bases. The sequence was obtained from a human donor in good health. Sample: CD8+ T cells sorted from blood. The CDR3 DNA reads as TGTGCCACCAGCCTCCCACAGCCGAGACTAGCGGAGTACAATGAGCAGTTCTTC. Encoded protein: CATSLPQPRLAEYNEQFF.